A single sample gave rise to the 23 T cell receptor beta chains below, sequenced in a study of cytomegalovirus exposure and HLA in healthy donors (TCRdb year 2017). Libraries came from the immunoSEQ multiplex PCR assay. The multiplex PCR relied on a mix of 60 forward primers for TCR Vbeta segments and 13 reverse primers for TCR Jbeta segments. TCRdb retrieved this table from immuneACCESS and kept in-frame rearrangements only. Not all clones are present; in checked studies, unresolved V genes account for under half, and no reason is known for the remainder. The table for this sample lists about 140,000 clones; approximately 78% of them were counted only once. Clones ranked in the top ten supply about 8.6% of the sample. The sample was PBMCs. The receptor set was obtained from a woman in her 50s in good health and CMV-seropositive.

The rearrangement links TRBV4-2 to TRBJ2-1, with TRBD2 matching over 12 bases. The CDR3 loop spans 16 amino acids. V lost 4 bases, J lost 2 bases, and 3 bases stayed unmatched. The germline V gene has CDR1 LGHNA and CDR2 YNFKEQ. CDR3 region: CASSLRTSGTYNEQFF. CDR3 coding DNA: TGTGCCAGCAGCCTCAGGACTAGCGGGACCTACAATGAGCAGTTCTTC.

This clone is a singleton in its sample. The chain has TRBV6-6 and TRBJ2-3, with D possibly TRBD2 on 6 matching bases. This CDR3 has 14 residues. V was shortened by 0 bases and J by 4 bases, with 8 bases between the two germline ends. CDR1 is MNHNY, CDR2 SVGAGI, per germline (reference sequence). The CDR3: CASSYSTGADTQYF. CDR3 sequence (DNA): TGTGCCAGCAGTTACTCTACGGGGGCAGATACGCAGTATTTT.

The chain is built from TRBV27 and TRBJ2-1, with 10 bases fitting TRBD1. Per the germline V gene, CDR1 is MNHEY and CDR2 is SMNVEV (reference sequence). The trim removed 5 bases at V and 6 bases at J, leaving 4 bases unmatched. The length of the CDR3 is 14 residues. The CDR3 here is CASSERTGGNEQFF. As DNA, the CDR3 is TGTGCCAGCAGTGAACGGACAGGGGGCAATGAGCAGTTCTTC.

The V and J genes are TRBV7-9 and TRBJ2-1, with a weak D call TRBD2 (6 bases). CDR1 and CDR2 from the germline V gene are SEHNR and FQNEAQ (reference sequence). V was cut by 1 base and J by 3 bases, with 7 bases left in between. CDR3 length: 14 amino acids. The CDR3 protein is CASSLVAVYNEQFF. The CDR3 nucleotides read TGTGCCAGCAGCTTAGTAGCGGTCTACAATGAGCAGTTCTTC.

This clone has only a few counts. V and J are TRBV7-2 and TRBJ1-6; 7 bases map to TRBD1. CDR1 and CDR2 (germline): SGHTA, FQGNSA. The CDR3 totals 16 residues. V dropped 3 bases and J dropped 9; count of bases not matched to a gene: 11. The CDR3 DNA reads TGTGCCAGCAGCTTTGACAGGGTGGGAAATTCTTCACCCCTCCACTTT. This gives the protein CASSFDRVGNSSPLHF.

In DNA form, the CDR3 reads TGTGCCAGCAGTTTAACGGGACTAGCGGGAGGAAGTGAGCAGTTCTTC. Amino acid sequence: CASSLTGLAGGSEQFF. This chain uses TRBV28 with TRBJ2-1, with 15 positions matching TRBD2. Germline V gene data show CDR1 as MDHEN and CDR2 as SYDVKM. There are 16 residues in the CDR3. V shed 2 bases, J shed 9 bases, and the junction held 5 bases outside the gene matches.

This clone was counted a single time. Mismatch with germline at one junction end may stem from a read error. In the same sample, other DNA sequences code for this CDR3. The chain employs TRBV28 and TRBJ2-5; a possible D gene is TRBD1 (6 bases). Germline-derived CDR1 and CDR2 are MDHEN and SYDVKM. The CDR3 is 14 amino acids. Written as DNA, the CDR3 is TGCGCCAGCAGTTGGGGGCGGGCCGGGGAGACCCAGTACTTC. Translating it yields CASSWGRAGETQYF.

The genes are TRBV7-8 and TRBJ1-1; 7 nucleotides line up with TRBD1. Trimming took 3 bases from V and 3 from J; bases not matched to a gene: 1. The germline CDR1 and CDR2 sequences are SGHVS and FQNEAQ. The CDR3 covers 13 residues. The CDR3 sequence: CASSFDRDTEAFF. In DNA form, the CDR3 reads TGTGCCAGCAGCTTTGACAGGGACACTGAAGCTTTCTTT.

J is TRBJ2-7 and V is TRBV18, with 9 bases identical to TRBD2. J was trimmed by 6 bases and V by 6 bases; bases with no gene match: 12. The CDR3 is 15 residues long. In germline, CDR1 is KGHSH, CDR2 LQKENI. The CDR3: CASSPGVAGDREQYF. CDR3 in DNA: TGTGCCAGCTCCCCCGGGGTAGCGGGAGACCGCGAGCAGTACTTC.

The gene calls are TRBV5-4 and TRBJ2-1; D remains unclear. The CDR3 is made up of 14 amino acids. The germline CDR1 and CDR2 sequences are SGHNT and YYREEE (reference sequence). Trimming took 1 base from V and 4 from J, leaving 9 bases between them. CDR3: CASSLSAGYNEQFF. The CDR3 bases are TGTGCCAGCAGCTTGAGTGCAGGTTACAATGAGCAGTTCTTC.

This chain joins TRBV19 and TRBJ2-3; 8 bases agree with TRBD1. The V and J ends lost 9 bases and 1 base, in that order; junction bases with no gene match: 6. The CDR3 runs 14 residues. Germline V CDR1 and CDR2: LNHDA, SQIVND (reference sequence). CDR3 nucleotides: TGTGCCAGCTCCCCGGGACAGGGCACAGATACGCAGTATTTT. It yields the protein CASSPGQGTDTQYF.

Here the CDR3 reads CASSLGPGVGTEAFF. The DNA for the CDR3 is TGTGCCAGCAGCTTAGGGCCGGGAGTGGGCACTGAAGCTTTCTTT. The V gene is TRBV7-3, the J gene TRBJ1-1; no firm D call. V was clipped by 2 bases and J by 4 bases, with 14 bases between them. This CDR3 comprises 15 residues. Germline values: CDR1 SGHTA, CDR2 FQGTGA.

The chain is built from TRBV6-1 and TRBJ1-5, with a possible D match to TRBD1 (6 bases). Germline V gene data show CDR1 as MNHNS and CDR2 as SASEGT. V lost 7 bases, J lost 3 bases, and 10 bases lay in between. This CDR3 contains 13 residues. Here the CDR3 DNA reads TGTGCCAGCACCTGGGACAACAATCAGCCCCAGCATTTT. Its translation: CASTWDNNQPQHF.

The J gene is TRBJ1-4, the V gene TRBV10-3; D ambiguous. Germline assignment: CDR1 ENHRY and CDR2 SYGVKD. Trimming stripped 4 bases from V and 8 bases from J, with 11 bases between. The CDR3 has 13 residues. CDR3 residues: CAISVLREEKLFF. CDR3 DNA sequence: TGTGCCATCAGTGTTCTTAGGGAGGAAAAACTGTTTTTT.

V usage is TRBV5-1 and J usage is TRBJ1-6; 7 bases line up with TRBD1. The CDR3 length is 14 residues. After removal of 7 bases from V and 5 bases from J, the junction contained 6 bases not matched to a gene. The germline V gene has CDR1 SGHRS and CDR2 YFSETQ. The CDR3: CASGEGAHNSPLHF. The CDR3, as DNA: TGCGCCAGCGGCGAGGGGGCGCATAATTCACCCCTCCACTTT.

The chain recombines TRBV7-9 with TRBJ2-3, with 7 nucleotides matching TRBD2. V was clipped by 3 bases and J by 0 bases; unmatched bases: 6. The length of the CDR3 is 16 residues. Germline V lookup: CDR1 SEHNR, CDR2 FQNEAQ (reference sequence). The CDR3 region is CASSFLSGVSTDTQYF. For the CDR3, the DNA is TGTGCCAGCAGCTTTTTAAGCGGGGTTAGCACAGATACGCAGTATTTT.

This chain links TRBV4-1 with TRBJ2-7; D remains ambiguous. Trimming took off 0 bases at V and 1 base at J, with 16 bases between the two ends. Germline CDR1 is MGHRA and CDR2 is YSYEKL. The CDR3 sequence is 17 residues long. CDR3 sequence: CASSQDLERPMSYEQYF. The CDR3 DNA is TGCGCCAGCAGCCAAGATCTAGAGCGTCCCATGTCCTACGAGCAGTACTTC.

The chain recombines TRBV9 with TRBJ2-2; maybe TRBD1 (6 bases). The V end was cut by 0 bases, the J end by 1 base, with 7 bases between. The germline CDR1 and CDR2 sequences are SGDLS and YYNGEE. CDR3 length: 15 amino acids. The CDR3 DNA sequence: TGTGCCAGCAGCGTAGAACAGGGGAACACCGGGGAGCTGTTTTTT. Translation: CASSVEQGNTGELFF.

This chain links TRBV6-6 with TRBJ2-3, with 9 bases aligning to TRBD2. V lost 7 bases and J lost 4; bases outside the gene matches: 6. CDR3 length: 14 amino acids. Germline V gives CDR1 MNHNY, CDR2 SVGAGI (reference sequence). CDR3 nucleotides: TGTGCCAGCACCCGCGGGGGGGCCCCAGATACGCAGTATTTT. This codes for CASTRGGAPDTQYF.

The V and J genes are TRBV5-4 and TRBJ1-1; D remains unclear. CDR1 is SGHNT, CDR2 YYREEE, per germline (reference sequence). V shed 2 bases and J shed 5 bases, with 16 bases lying between them. CDR3 size: 15 residues. The CDR3 protein is CASSLPSNRGTEAFF. In DNA, the CDR3 is TGTGCCAGCAGCTTACCATCAAACCGGGGTACTGAAGCTTTCTTT. Full variable domain (missing parts from reference TRBV5-4 and TRBJ1-1): ETGVTQSPTHLIKTRGQQVTLRCSSQSGHNTVSWYQQALGQGPQFIFQYYREEENGRGNFPPRFSGLQFPNYSSELNVNALELDDSALYLCASSLPSNRGTEAFFGQGTRLTVV.

This clone has only one observation. The chain uses TRBV18 and TRBJ2-7; the match to TRBD1 covers 8 bases. The junction had 1 base not matched to a gene; V was cut back by 3 bases and J by 3 bases. CDR3 length: 13 amino acids. Per germline, CDR1 KGHSH and CDR2 LQKENI. CDR3 bases: TGTGCCAGCTCACCGGGACAGGACTACGAGCAGTACTTC. The encoded protein is CASSPGQDYEQYF.

The sample holds a few counts of this clone. The chain has TRBV13 and TRBJ2-2, with a possible D match to TRBD1 (6 bases). Germline V gene data show CDR1 as PRHDT and CDR2 as FYEKMQ (reference sequence). The CDR3 totals 15 residues. Between the trimmed V and J ends, which lost 1 base and 6 bases, there was a span of 12 bases. CDR3 sequence: CASSLALQGSGELFF. DNA for the CDR3: TGTGCCAGCAGCTTAGCTTTACAGGGTTCCGGGGAGCTGTTTTTT.

This clone came up once. This chain joins TRBV7-6 and TRBJ2-7; D gene ambiguous. Germline V gene lookup returns CDR1 SGHVS and CDR2 FNYEAQ. The V gene lost 3 bases and the J gene lost 4 bases, with 16 bases spanning the gap. The CDR3 extends over 15 amino acids. The CDR3, as DNA: TGTGCCAGCAGCTTGGCGGAAGGTAATCCGTACGAGCAGTACTTC. Translating gives CASSLAEGNPYEQYF.